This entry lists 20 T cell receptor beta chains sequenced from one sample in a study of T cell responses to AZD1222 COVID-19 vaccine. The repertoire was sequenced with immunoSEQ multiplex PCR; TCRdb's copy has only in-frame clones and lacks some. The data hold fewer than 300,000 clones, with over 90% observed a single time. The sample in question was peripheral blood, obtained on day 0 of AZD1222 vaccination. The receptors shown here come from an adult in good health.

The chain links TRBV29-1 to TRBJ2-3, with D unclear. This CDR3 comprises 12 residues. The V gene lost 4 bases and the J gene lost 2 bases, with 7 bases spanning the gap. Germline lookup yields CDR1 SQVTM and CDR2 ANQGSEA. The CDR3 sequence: CSVASSTDTQYF. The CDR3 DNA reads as TGCAGCGTTGCTTCGTCCACAGATACGCAGTATTTT.

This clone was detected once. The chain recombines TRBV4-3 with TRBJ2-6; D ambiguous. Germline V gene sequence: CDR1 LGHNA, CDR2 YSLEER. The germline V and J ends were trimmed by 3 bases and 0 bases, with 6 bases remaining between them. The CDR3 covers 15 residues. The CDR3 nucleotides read TGCGCCAGCAGCCAGCCCGGCTCTGGGGCCAACGTCCTGACTTTC. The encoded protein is CASSQPGSGANVLTF.

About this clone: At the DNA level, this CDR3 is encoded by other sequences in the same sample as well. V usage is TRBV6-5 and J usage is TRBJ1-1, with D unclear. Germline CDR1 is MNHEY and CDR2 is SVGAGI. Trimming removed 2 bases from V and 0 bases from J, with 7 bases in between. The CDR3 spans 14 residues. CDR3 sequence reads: CASSYTDMNTEAFF. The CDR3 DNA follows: TGTGCCAGCAGTTACACAGACATGAACACTGAAGCTTTCTTT.

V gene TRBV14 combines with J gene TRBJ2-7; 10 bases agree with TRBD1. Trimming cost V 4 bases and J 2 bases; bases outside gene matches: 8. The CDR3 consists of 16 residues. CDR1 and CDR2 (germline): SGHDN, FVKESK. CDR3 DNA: TGTGCCAGCAGCCCCAGGGGGGACAGGGGCACCTACGAGCAGTACTTC. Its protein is CASSPRGDRGTYEQYF. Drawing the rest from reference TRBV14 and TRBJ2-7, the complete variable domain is EAGVTQFPSHSVIEKGQTVTLRCDPISGHDNLYWYRRVMGKEIKFLLHFVKESKQDESGMPNNRFLAERTGGTYSTLKVQPAELEDSGVYFCASSPRGDRGTYEQYFGPGTRLTVT.

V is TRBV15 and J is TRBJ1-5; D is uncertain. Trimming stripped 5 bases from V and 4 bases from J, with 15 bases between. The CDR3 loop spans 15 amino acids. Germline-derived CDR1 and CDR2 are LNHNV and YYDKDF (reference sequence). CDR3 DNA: TGTGCCACCAGCCCTCCCCCCCGGAGAAATCAGCCCCAGCATTTT. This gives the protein CATSPPPRRNQPQHF.

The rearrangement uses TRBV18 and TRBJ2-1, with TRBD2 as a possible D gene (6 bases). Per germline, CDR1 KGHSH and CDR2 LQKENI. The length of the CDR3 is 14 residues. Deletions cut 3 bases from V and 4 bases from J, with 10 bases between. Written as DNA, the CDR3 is TGTGCCAGCTCACCCTCGGCGGGGTACAATGAGCAGTTCTTC. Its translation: CASSPSAGYNEQFF.

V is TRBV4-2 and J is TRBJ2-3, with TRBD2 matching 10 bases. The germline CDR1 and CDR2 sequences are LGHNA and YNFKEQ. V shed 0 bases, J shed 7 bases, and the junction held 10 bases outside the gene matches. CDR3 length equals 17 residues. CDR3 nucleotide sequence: TGTGCCAGCAGCCAAGAAACTAGCGGGGTTAGGGTTAATACGCAGTATTTT. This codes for CASSQETSGVRVNTQYF.

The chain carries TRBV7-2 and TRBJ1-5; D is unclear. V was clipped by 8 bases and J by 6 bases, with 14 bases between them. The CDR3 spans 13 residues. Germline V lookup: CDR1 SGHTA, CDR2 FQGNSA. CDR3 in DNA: TGTGCCAGCCGGACCGGCAGAGGTCAGCCCCAGCATTTT. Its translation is CASRTGRGQPQHF.

Here the CDR3 reads CASRATGTGERSYNSPLHF. The CDR3 DNA follows: TGTGCCAGCAGAGCGACCGGGACAGGGGAAAGGTCCTATAATTCACCCCTCCACTTT. The chain employs TRBV28 and TRBJ1-6; 10 nucleotides match TRBD1. With 6 bases clipped from V and 1 base from J, the junction kept 12 bases outside the gene matches. The CDR3 runs 19 residues. CDR1 and CDR2 from the germline V gene are MDHEN and SYDVKM.

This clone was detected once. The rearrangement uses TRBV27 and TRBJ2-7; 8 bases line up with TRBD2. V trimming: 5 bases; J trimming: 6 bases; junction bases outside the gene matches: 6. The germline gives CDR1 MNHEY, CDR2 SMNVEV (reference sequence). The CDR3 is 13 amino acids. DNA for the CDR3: TGTGCCAGCAGTCCCCCGGGGGGGCCCGAGCAGTACTTC. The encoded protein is CASSPPGGPEQYF.

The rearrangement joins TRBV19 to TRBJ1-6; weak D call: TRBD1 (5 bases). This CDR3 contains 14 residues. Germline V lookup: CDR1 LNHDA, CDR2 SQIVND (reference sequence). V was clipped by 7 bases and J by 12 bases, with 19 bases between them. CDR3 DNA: TGTGCCAGTACCCCGGGGGGAACGTCAGAACCCCTCCACTTT. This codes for CASTPGGTSEPLHF.

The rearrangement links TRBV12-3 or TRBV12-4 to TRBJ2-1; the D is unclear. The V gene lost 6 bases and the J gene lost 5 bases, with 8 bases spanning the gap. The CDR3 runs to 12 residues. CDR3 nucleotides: TGTGCCAGCAGCCTCGTACACAATGAGCAGTTCTTC. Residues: CASSLVHNEQFF.

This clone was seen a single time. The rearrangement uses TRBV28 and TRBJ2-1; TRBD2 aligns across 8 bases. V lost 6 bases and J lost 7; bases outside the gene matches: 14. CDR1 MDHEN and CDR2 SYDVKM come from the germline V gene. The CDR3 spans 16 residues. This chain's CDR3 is CASRPGRGASWNEQFF. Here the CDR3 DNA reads TGTGCCAGCAGACCCGGGCGGGGGGCCTCTTGGAATGAGCAGTTCTTC.

The DNA for the CDR3 is TGTGCCAGCAGTTTGGTACATGAAGCTTTCTTT. Translating it yields CASSLVHEAFF. The chain carries TRBV28 and TRBJ1-1; D unresolved. CDR3 length equals 11 residues. CDR1 is MDHEN, CDR2 SYDVKM, per germline. V was pared by 3 bases and J by 7 bases, with 6 bases between.

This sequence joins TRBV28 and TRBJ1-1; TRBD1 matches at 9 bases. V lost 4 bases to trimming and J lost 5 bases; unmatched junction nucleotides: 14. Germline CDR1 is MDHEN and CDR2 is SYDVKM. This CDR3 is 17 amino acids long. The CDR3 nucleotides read TGTGCCAGCAGTTCACCCGGGACAGGGCGGTTATGGACTGAAGCTTTCTTT. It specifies CASSSPGTGRLWTEAFF.

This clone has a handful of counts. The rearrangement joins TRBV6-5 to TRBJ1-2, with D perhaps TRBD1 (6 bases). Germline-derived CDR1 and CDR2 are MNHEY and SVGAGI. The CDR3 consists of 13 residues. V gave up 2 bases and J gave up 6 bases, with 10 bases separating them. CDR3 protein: CASSYTGFDGYTF. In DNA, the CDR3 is TGTGCCAGCAGTTACACAGGGTTCGATGGCTACACCTTC.

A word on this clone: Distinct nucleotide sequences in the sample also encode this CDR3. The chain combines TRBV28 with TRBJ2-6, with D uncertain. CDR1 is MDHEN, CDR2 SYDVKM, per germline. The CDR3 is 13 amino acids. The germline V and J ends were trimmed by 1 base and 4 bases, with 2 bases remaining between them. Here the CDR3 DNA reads TGTGCCAGCAGTTTATCCGGGGCCAACGTCCTGACTTTC. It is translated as CASSLSGANVLTF.

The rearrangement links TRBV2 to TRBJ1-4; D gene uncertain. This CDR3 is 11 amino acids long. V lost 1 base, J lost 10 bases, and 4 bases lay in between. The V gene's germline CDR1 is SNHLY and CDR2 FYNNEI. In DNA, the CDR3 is TGTGCCAGCAGTGAAGGAGCAAAACTGTTTTTT. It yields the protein CASSEGAKLFF.

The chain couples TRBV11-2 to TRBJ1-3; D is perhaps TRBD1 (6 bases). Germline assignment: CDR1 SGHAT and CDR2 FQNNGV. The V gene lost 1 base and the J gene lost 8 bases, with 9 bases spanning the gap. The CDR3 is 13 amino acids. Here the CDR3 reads CASSLAGAHTIYF. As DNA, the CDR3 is TGTGCCAGCAGCTTAGCAGGGGCACACACCATATATTTT.

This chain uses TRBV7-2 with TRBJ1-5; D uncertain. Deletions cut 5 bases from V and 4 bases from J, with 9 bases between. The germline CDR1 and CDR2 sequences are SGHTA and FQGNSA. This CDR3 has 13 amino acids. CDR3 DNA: TGTGCCAGCAGCCCTGAACGTAATCAGCCCCAGCATTTT. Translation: CASSPERNQPQHF.